This TCR beta chain was sequenced for a study of blood T cell repertoires in COVID-19. Trimming took off 2 bases at V and 5 bases at J, with 12 bases between the two ends. The CDR3 extends over 14 amino acids. Per germline, CDR1 SNHLY and CDR2 FYNNEI. Clones were read by immunoSEQ multiplex PCR, and TCRdb kept only the in-frame ones, dropping some. This sample has 190,000 or so clones, with roughly nine tenths found just once. The rearrangement joins TRBV2 to TRBJ2-5; D is possibly TRBD1 (5 bases). This TCR was recovered from a woman in her 30s with active or convalescent COVID-19. The sequenced sample consisted of peripheral blood. This CDR3 reads CASSEQGVDETQYF. CDR3 in DNA: TGTGCCAGCAGTGAACAGGGTGTTGACGAGACCCAGTACTTC.